The clone carrying this TCR beta chain has more than one count but fewer than ten. Its target is not known. The sample carries other DNA sequences with the same CDR3. The sample belongs to a study of beta chain features in type 1 diabetes. Study background: Summed over all samples, the examined sorted cells came to about 110 million.

Germline V CDR1 and CDR2: MNHEY, SMNVEV (reference sequence). Trimming removed 5 bases from V and 2 bases from J, with 17 bases in between. There are 16 residues in the CDR3. Study observations and caveats: Patients with Type 1 diabetes showed moderately but significantly shorter TCRB CDR3s in all four CD4+ subsets. Type 1 diabetes patients had VDJ junctions that carried fewer insertions and more deletions.

Isolated RNA was reverse transcribed in full, so expressed TCRB transcripts were sequenced. Produced via immunoSEQ multiplex PCR; TCRdb's table is partial and in-frame only. The sample includes 640,000 or so clones, about an eighth seen only once; the top ten take less than 0.025%. The chain recombines TRBV27 with TRBJ2-3; TRBD1 is a possible D gene (6 bases). This clonotype was sampled from a man between 18 and 35 years old with type 1 diabetes. Sequenced: naive CD4+ T cells from blood. CDR3 residues: CASSPSGVGLTDTQYF. Written as DNA, the CDR3 is TGTGCCAGCAGTCCCTCAGGGGTGGGGCTCACAGATACGCAGTATTTT.